Following are 20 T cell receptor beta chains from one sample sequenced in a study of T-cell reconstitution after alpha-beta-depleted transplantation in children. Unique molecular identifiers tagged the TCRbeta library. One entry per CDR3 protein results from TCRdb running MiXCR on the PCR reads. The data show hundreds of thousands of distinct CDR3 sequences, with 16% seen just once and under 1.2% held by the top ten. Here the sequenced sample was PBMCs from the stem cell graft donor, taken from the stem cell graft. The receptors here all came from a human donor who donated a stem cell graft to a child with acute myeloid leukemia.

The chain recombines TRBV6-2 or TRBV6-3 with TRBJ2-5; D possibly corresponds to TRBD2 (6 bases). The CDR3 extends over 15 amino acids. V lost 2 bases, J lost 7 bases, and 17 bases lay in between. CDR1 is MNHEY and CDR2 is SVGEGT in the germline V gene. The CDR3 reads CASSYAGPAGGTQYF. CDR3 DNA: TGTGCCAGCAGTTACGCGGGACCGGCTGGGGGGACCCAGTACTTC.

This clonotype was picked up a small number of times. The chain joins TRBV12-3 or TRBV12-4 to TRBJ2-1; D gene ambiguous. Trimming removed 4 bases from V and 0 bases from J, with 13 bases in between. This CDR3 region has 16 residues. CDR3 in DNA: TGTGCCAGCAGTTCCCCCAGCTACATCTCCTACAATGAGCAGTTCTTC. This encodes CASSSPSYISYNEQFF.

This clonotype was seen many times. This chain joins TRBV12-3 or TRBV12-4 and TRBJ1-2; D gene uncertain. V lost 4 bases and J lost 8, with 11 bases in between. The CDR3 runs to 12 residues. The CDR3 DNA reads TGTGCCAGCAGTTGGGAGGGTTTCGGCTACACCTTC. The encoded protein is CASSWEGFGYTF.

The CDR3 loop is CSASALTAFNEKLFF. In DNA form, the CDR3 reads TGCAGTGCTAGTGCGTTGACAGCCTTTAATGAAAAACTGTTTTTT. The rearrangement links TRBV20-1 to TRBJ1-4; the D gene is possibly TRBD1 (5 bases). This CDR3 has 15 amino acids. Germline loops: CDR1 DFQATT, CDR2 SNEGSKA (reference sequence). Deletions cut 3 bases from V and 4 bases from J, with 15 bases between.

The chain is built from TRBV27 and TRBJ2-7; tentatively, D is TRBD1 (5 bases). Trimming stripped 5 bases from V and 5 bases from J, with 19 bases between. This CDR3 contains 15 residues. In germline, CDR1 is MNHEY, CDR2 SMNVEV (reference sequence). CDR3 bases: TGTGCCAGCAGTCCTAGGACAACCCTATCCCACGAGCAGTACGTC. Amino acid sequence: CASSPRTTLSHEQYV.

The rearrangement joins TRBV5-6 to TRBJ1-1; TRBD1 agrees at 9 bases. Germline V gene lookup returns CDR1 SGHDT and CDR2 YYEEEE. V trimming: 4 bases; J trimming: 13 bases; junction bases outside the gene matches: 5. This CDR3 spans 11 amino acids. CDR3 protein: CASSHRGPGFF. In nucleotides, the CDR3 is TGTGCCAGCAGCCACAGGGGGCCGGGTTTCTTT.

There are many counts of this clonotype. The genes are TRBV29-1 and TRBJ1-2; 7 nucleotides agree with TRBD1. This CDR3 region has 18 residues. The germline CDR1 and CDR2 sequences are SQVTM and ANQGSEA. V lost 0 bases and J lost 6; bases outside the gene matches: 19. CDR3: CSVEDSGDSTSGAHGYTF. The DNA for the CDR3 is TGCAGCGTTGAAGATTCGGGGGACAGCACATCAGGGGCTCATGGCTACACCTTC.

The CDR3 here is CATSHPSGTEAFF. For the CDR3, the DNA is TGTGCCACCAGCCACCCGTCCGGGACAGAAGCTTTCTTT. The rearrangement links TRBV15 to TRBJ1-1; D is perhaps TRBD1 (6 bases). The CDR3 has 13 residues. Germline loops: CDR1 LNHNV, CDR2 YYDKDF (reference sequence). V shed 5 bases and J shed 8 bases, with 15 bases lying between them. Variable domain in full (rest from reference TRBV15 and TRBJ1-1): DAMVIQNPRYQVTQFGKPVTLSCSQTLNHNVMYWYQQKSSQAPKLLFHYYDKDFNNEADTPDNFQSRRPNTSFCFLDIRSPGLGDTAMYLCATSHPSGTEAFFGQGTRLTVV.

This clonotype has at least ten counts. J is TRBJ2-7 and V is TRBV15; 10 bases fit TRBD1. CDR3 length: 16 amino acids. The germline CDR1 and CDR2 sequences are LNHNV and YYDKDF (reference sequence). Trimming removed 3 bases from V and 1 base from J; junction bases left unmatched: 6. The CDR3 coding sequence is TGTGCCACCAGCAGTGCCCGGGACAGGGGATCCTACGAGCAGTACTTC. It specifies CATSSARDRGSYEQYF.

This clonotype was picked up many times. This chain joins TRBV20-1 and TRBJ2-3, with D possibly TRBD2 on 7 matching bases. The ends were cut back, 4 bases at V and 3 bases at J, with 17 bases in the middle. The CDR3 is 15 residues long. CDR1 and CDR2 (germline): DFQATT, SNEGSKA (reference sequence). The CDR3, as DNA: TGCAGTGCTATCATCTGGGGGGGGGCAACAGATACGCAGTATTTT. Its translation is CSAIIWGGATDTQYF.

The V and J genes are TRBV12-3 or TRBV12-4 and TRBJ2-5; TRBD2 matches at 8 bases. This CDR3 comprises 15 residues. Unmatched junction bases numbered 6, after V lost 4 bases and J lost 2 bases. DNA of the CDR3: TGTGCCAGCAGTTCAGCTACGGGGGGGCAAGAGACCCAGTACTTC. It is translated as CASSSATGGQETQYF.

V is TRBV4-1 and J is TRBJ1-2, with D possibly TRBD1 on 5 matching bases. V was cut by 3 bases and J by 6 bases, with 20 bases left in between. In germline, CDR1 is MGHRA, CDR2 YSYEKL. The CDR3 covers 16 residues. In nucleotides, the CDR3 is TGCGCCAGCAGCCATAGCCGGCAGGGAAGGGCGGATGGCTACACCTTC. It encodes CASSHSRQGRADGYTF.

This clonotype has a handful of counts. The V gene is TRBV5-1, the J gene TRBJ2-3, with 8 positions matching TRBD2. Germline CDR1 reads SGHRS; CDR2 reads YFSETQ. The junction had 7 bases not matched to a gene; V was cut back by 5 bases and J by 2 bases. This CDR3 has 15 residues. The CDR3 reads CASSSAGAYTDTQYF. CDR3 DNA sequence: TGCGCCAGCAGTTCAGCGGGGGCCTACACAGATACGCAGTATTTT.

The table lists this clonotype with many counts. CDR3 DNA: TGTGCCAGCAGCGGACCGAGCTCCTACAATGAGCAGTTCTTC. Translation gives CASSGPSSYNEQFF. The V call is TRBV27, the J call TRBJ2-1; D gene ambiguous. The CDR3 is made up of 14 amino acids. The V end lost 6 bases, the J end lost 0 bases, and 9 bases lay between the germline ends. Germline CDR1 reads MNHEY; CDR2 reads SMNVEV (reference sequence).

This clonotype has only a few counts. This sequence joins TRBV12-3 or TRBV12-4 and TRBJ1-4; TRBD1 agrees at 8 bases. This CDR3 region has 13 residues. The ends lost 5 bases at V and 8 bases at J; junction bases unmatched: 4. The CDR3 coding sequence is TGTGCCAGCAGTGACAGGGGACGGGAAAAACTGTTTTTT. Amino acids: CASSDRGREKLFF.

This clonotype was seen repeatedly, ten times or more. The chain employs TRBV5-6 and TRBJ1-1, with D maybe TRBD1 (5 bases). Trimming pared 1 base from V and 5 bases from J, leaving 12 bases between. Germline V gives CDR1 SGHDT, CDR2 YYEEEE. This CDR3 is built from 14 residues. This CDR3 is CASSLTQGRTEAFF. CDR3 bases: TGTGCCAGCAGCTTGACGCAGGGTCGAACTGAAGCTTTCTTT.

This clonotype was recorded a few times. This sequence joins TRBV29-1 and TRBJ1-1, with 7 bases fitting TRBD1. There are 15 residues in the CDR3. Germline-derived CDR1 and CDR2 are SQVTM and ANQGSEA. After removal of 7 bases from V and 2 bases from J, the junction contained 13 bases not matched to a gene. The CDR3 protein is CSAQPPTGANTEAFF. CDR3 nucleotides: TGCAGCGCCCAACCCCCCACAGGGGCTAACACTGAAGCTTTCTTT.

The CDR3 DNA reads TGTGCCAGCAGCTTAGCAGGGGGCTCGCAGTATTTT. Protein: CASSLAGGSQYF. The rearrangement uses TRBV7-2 and TRBJ2-3; 7 positions agree with TRBD1. From germline, CDR1 is SGHTA and CDR2 FQGNSA. CDR3 length: 12 residues. V shed 0 bases, J shed 10 bases, and the junction held 1 base outside the gene matches.

The rearrangement links TRBV10-1 to TRBJ2-4; D may be TRBD1 (6 bases). The V gene's germline CDR1 is WNHNN and CDR2 SYGVQD (reference sequence). Trimming stripped 3 bases from V and 5 bases from J, with 14 bases between. This CDR3 has 15 amino acids. CDR3 sequence (DNA): TGCGCCAGCAGTGAACTCAAAGCAGGGGAAAACATTCAGTACTTC. This codes for CASSELKAGENIQYF.

This clonotype was found a few times. The chain joins TRBV11-3 to TRBJ2-2, with D possibly matching TRBD2 (5 bases). Deletions cut 1 base from V and 7 bases from J, with 10 bases between. Germline CDR1 is SGHNT and CDR2 is YENEEA. The CDR3 length is 14 residues. The CDR3 DNA reads as TGTGCCAGCAGCTTAGGAGAGGGCGGCGGGGAGCTGTTTTTT. Its translation: CASSLGEGGGELFF. The full variable domain, rest sourced from reference TRBV11-3 and TRBJ2-2, is EAGVVQSPRYKIIEKKQPVAFWCNPISGHNTLYWYLQNLGQGPELLIRYENEEAVDDSQLPKDRFSAERLKGVDSTLKIQPAELGDSAVYLCASSLGEGGGELFFGEGSRLTVL.